Sequencing of this T cell receptor (beta chain) was carried out in a study of OX40 agonist ivuxolimab in advanced cancers. This clone appeared a single time. The CDR3 contains 21 residues. V was clipped by 5 bases and J by 3 bases, with 32 bases between them. Germline CDR1 and CDR2: MDHEN and SYDVKM. Assay used: immunoSEQ multiplex PCR; TCRdb lists only in-frame clones, some missing. There are tens of thousands of clones in the sample; around 87% occur only once, and around 6% lies in the top ten. The clonotype comes from an adult with an advanced solid tumor such as melanoma, head and neck, liver or kidney cancer. The sample consisted of CD4+ or CD8+ T cells sorted from blood, taken in a trial of the OX40 agonist ivuxolimab. The chain joins TRBV28 to TRBJ2-1, with D unresolved. The CDR3 sequence: CASSTPGGVITPQQYYNEQFF. DNA of the CDR3: TGTGCCAGCAGTACACCAGGTGGGGTAATTACTCCCCAGCAATACTACAATGAGCAGTTCTTC.